A single sample gave rise to the 23 T cell receptor beta chains below, sequenced in a study of blood T cells in healthy people across ages. A second roughly 6 to 11 cycle PCR used barcoded and J-beta primers. TCRdb fed the 5' RACE reads into MiXCR, producing one record per CDR3 protein. The sample shows roughly 700,000 distinct CDR3 sequences, about 52% of them seen only once. What was sequenced was blood. The receptors here all came from a woman aged 60-70 years in good health.

This sequence joins TRBV24-1 and TRBJ2-7; D gene ambiguous. V lost 4 bases to trimming and J lost 0 bases, with 6 bases between them. This CDR3 has 13 amino acids. Germline V gene lookup returns CDR1 KGHDR and CDR2 SFDVKD. As DNA, the CDR3 is TGTGCCACCAGTGAGACAAACTCCTACGAGCAGTACTTC. Protein: CATSETNSYEQYF.

The gene calls are TRBV5-6 and TRBJ2-1, with TRBD2 identical over 8 bases. CDR1 is SGHDT and CDR2 is YYEEEE in the germline V gene. Trimming took 4 bases from V and 4 from J; bases not matched to a gene: 4. The CDR3 is made up of 14 amino acids. The CDR3 loop is CASSKGLEYNEQFF. The CDR3 coding sequence is TGTGCCAGCAGCAAGGGACTAGAGTACAATGAGCAGTTCTTC.

This chain connects TRBV7-2 to TRBJ2-7, with 7 bases matching TRBD1. The CDR3 runs 14 residues. The V gene end was trimmed by 2 bases and the J gene end by 4 bases; junction bases not matched to a gene: 5. The germline V gene has CDR1 SGHTA and CDR2 FQGNSA. CDR3 amino acids: CASSLIGTAYEQYF. CDR3 nucleotides: TGTGCCAGCAGCTTAATCGGGACAGCGTACGAGCAGTACTTC.

In regard to this clonotype: This clone may be a read error of a much larger clone one base away. The chain is built from TRBV15 and TRBJ2-7; 8 nucleotides agree with TRBD1. The CDR3 has 16 residues. The germline gives CDR1 LNHNV, CDR2 YYDKDF (reference sequence). DNA of the CDR3: TGTGCCGCCAGCAGAGAATGGGGGACAGGTCCCTACGAGCAGTACTTC. It codes for CAASREWGTGPYEQYF.

The chain has TRBV7-9 and TRBJ1-2; D is ambiguous. V lost 3 bases to trimming and J lost 3 bases, with 8 bases between them. The CDR3 totals 13 residues. In germline, CDR1 is SEHNR, CDR2 FQNEAQ (reference sequence). CDR3 in DNA: TGTGCCAGCAGCTTGACGGCGGACTATGGCTACACCTTC. This gives the protein CASSLTADYGYTF.

About this clonotype: A much larger clone is a single base away; this may be a read error. The chain uses TRBV29-1 and TRBJ2-6; maybe TRBD1 (5 bases). The CDR3 runs 13 residues. CDR1 SQVTM and CDR2 ANQGSEA come from the germline V gene. The CDR3 loop reads CSVGLSGANVPTF. The DNA for the CDR3 is TGCAGCGTTGGACTCTCTGGGGCCAACGTCCCGACTTTC.

This chain connects TRBV2 to TRBJ1-2; D is unclear. The germline CDR1 and CDR2 sequences are SNHLY and FYNNEI. This CDR3 region has 11 residues. The germline V and J ends were trimmed by 6 bases and 8 bases, with 10 bases remaining between them. As DNA, the CDR3 is TGTGCCAGCAGCGAACAAAAGGGCTACACCTTC. Protein sequence: CASSEQKGYTF.

This clonotype was seen a handful of times. This CDR3 reads CASSLVGTGSTYEQYF. As DNA, the CDR3 is TGTGCCAGCAGCTTAGTAGGGACAGGGTCGACCTACGAGCAGTACTTC. This chain connects TRBV7-2 to TRBJ2-7, with TRBD1 matching over 9 bases. In germline, CDR1 is SGHTA, CDR2 FQGNSA. Trimming took 1 base from V and 2 from J; bases not matched to a gene: 6. The CDR3 consists of 16 residues.

This chain connects TRBV11-1 to TRBJ2-5; 7 bases line up with TRBD2. The CDR3 extends over 14 amino acids. V gave up 4 bases and J gave up 5 bases; unmatched junction bases: 7. Germline V gives CDR1 SGHAT, CDR2 FQDESV (reference sequence). DNA for the CDR3: TGTGCCAGCAGCTCTCGGACTAGTTTGGAGACCCAGTACTTC. Its translation is CASSSRTSLETQYF.

This clonotype was seen a handful of times. The chain combines TRBV12-3 or TRBV12-4 with TRBJ1-5, with 7 bases that match TRBD1. CDR3 length: 17 residues. J lost 4 bases, V lost 5 bases, and 14 bases had no gene match. The CDR3 here is CASSRLQGKGENQPQHF. In DNA, the CDR3 is TGTGCCAGCAGTCGCTTACAGGGGAAAGGTGAGAATCAGCCCCAGCATTTT.

The chain employs TRBV9 and TRBJ2-1; 10 bases are shared with TRBD2. Gene TRBJ2-7 matches the end of the DNA better, so the J call may be wrong. Germline V gives CDR1 SGDLS, CDR2 YYNGEE. The CDR3 has 19 residues. The CDR3 nucleotides are TGTGCCAGCAGCGCAGGTAGCGGGAGGAGTAGGAGCTCCTACAATGAGCAGTACTTC. Translation gives CASSAGSGRSRSSYNEQYF.

This clonotype was seen more than once but under ten times. V and J are TRBV2 and TRBJ2-3; D remains unclear. The CDR3 sequence is 14 residues long. Germline CDR1 is SNHLY and CDR2 is FYNNEI. Trimming cost V 4 bases and J 0 bases, with 8 bases left between them. The CDR3 loop is CASSVVGSTDTQYF. The CDR3 DNA sequence: TGTGCCAGCAGTGTAGTGGGGAGCACAGATACGCAGTATTTT.

The chain joins TRBV7-2 to TRBJ2-3; D uncertain. The V end was cut by 5 bases, the J end by 2 bases, with 14 bases between. The CDR3 consists of 15 residues. Germline assignment: CDR1 SGHTA and CDR2 FQGNSA. The CDR3 nucleotides read TGTGCCAGCAGCAAAAGACTTACGAACACAGATACGCAGTATTTT. Its translation is CASSKRLTNTDTQYF.

In its sample, this clonotype was seen a few times. The chain links TRBV7-2 to TRBJ2-7, with D maybe TRBD2 (6 bases). Germline loops: CDR1 SGHTA, CDR2 FQGNSA. Trimming took 3 bases from V and 7 from J, leaving 13 bases between them. The CDR3 is 13 residues long. CDR3 in amino acids: CASSLGGNNEQYF. In DNA form, the CDR3 reads TGTGCCAGCAGCTTGGGCGGGAACAATGAGCAGTACTTC.

This clonotype was seen a few times. The J gene is TRBJ2-7, the V gene TRBV20-1, with 9 bases aligning to TRBD1. The CDR3 length is 12 residues. Germline values: CDR1 DFQATT, CDR2 SNEGSKA (reference sequence). V lost 4 bases and J lost 6; bases outside the gene matches: 4. The CDR3 sequence is CSAKQGAFEQYF. CDR3 in DNA: TGCAGTGCTAAACAGGGGGCTTTCGAGCAGTACTTC.

The chain combines TRBV20-1 with TRBJ1-2; TRBD1 is a possible D gene (5 bases). The V gene's germline CDR1 is DFQATT and CDR2 SNEGSKA (reference sequence). Between the trimmed V and J ends, which lost 3 bases and 2 bases, there was a span of 10 bases. The CDR3 sequence is 13 residues long. CDR3 amino acids: CSASGGGNYGYTF. CDR3 DNA: TGCAGTGCTAGTGGGGGGGGAAACTATGGCTACACCTTC.

The rearrangement links TRBV2 to TRBJ1-5, with 7 bases matching TRBD1. Germline V gives CDR1 SNHLY, CDR2 FYNNEI. Trimming removed 3 bases from V and 5 bases from J; junction bases left unmatched: 7. The CDR3 spans 15 residues. CDR3 sequence (DNA): TGTGCCAGCAGTGAGACACAGGGGATTTATCAGCCCCAGCATTTT. As protein: CASSETQGIYQPQHF.

The V gene is TRBV20-1, the J gene TRBJ2-5, with 14 positions matching TRBD2. The CDR3 runs to 16 residues. V shed 3 bases, J shed 5 bases, and the junction held 8 bases outside the gene matches. CDR1 DFQATT and CDR2 SNEGSKA come from the germline V gene (reference sequence). CDR3 loop: CSARRLAGGPVETQYF. CDR3 coding DNA: TGCAGTGCTAGGAGACTAGCGGGAGGGCCGGTGGAGACCCAGTACTTC.

The rearrangement uses TRBV4-2 and TRBJ2-7; D perhaps matches TRBD2 (6 bases). Trimming pared 5 bases from V and 2 bases from J, leaving 16 bases between. The CDR3 runs 15 residues. Germline CDR1 LGHNA, CDR2 YNFKEQ. CDR3 coding DNA: TGTGCCAGCAGCGTCCGGGGTGGAGGGGCCTACGAGCAGTACTTC. It codes for CASSVRGGGAYEQYF.

The gene calls are TRBV7-2 and TRBJ2-7; weak D call: TRBD2 (6 bases). Germline V gives CDR1 SGHTA, CDR2 FQGNSA. V lost 7 bases, J lost 2 bases, and 12 bases lay in between. The CDR3 loop spans 13 amino acids. Written as DNA, the CDR3 is TGTGCCAGCACCGGGAGCCCCACCTACGAGCAGTACTTC. Residues: CASTGSPTYEQYF.

J is TRBJ2-2 and V is TRBV7-3; 11 bases fit TRBD1. CDR1 is SGHTA, CDR2 FQGTGA, per germline. The CDR3 length is 15 residues. J gave up 3 bases and V 5 bases, and 2 bases lay outside the gene matches. CDR3 sequence reads: CASSMGQGDTGELFF. The DNA for the CDR3 is TGTGCCAGCAGCATGGGACAGGGGGACACCGGGGAGCTGTTTTTT.

This clonotype was detected a few times. The V gene is TRBV5-6, the J gene TRBJ2-7, with D perhaps matching TRBD1 or TRBD2 (7 bases each). CDR1 and CDR2 (germline): SGHDT, YYEEEE. Trimming removed 4 bases at V and 5 bases at J, with 22 bases between. This CDR3 has 16 amino acids. The DNA for the CDR3 is TGTGCCAGCAGCCCTCTGGGAGGGACAGCCACCAACGAGCAGTACTTC. This encodes CASSPLGGTATNEQYF.

This chain links TRBV24-1 with TRBJ2-5; 8 nucleotides match TRBD1. V was clipped by 5 bases and J by 1 base; unmatched bases: 5. The germline V gene encodes CDR1 KGHDR and CDR2 SFDVKD. CDR3 length: 15 residues. The CDR3, as DNA: TGTGCCACCAGTGGCGTTACAGGGGGCCAAGAGACCCAGTACTTC. It encodes CATSGVTGGQETQYF.